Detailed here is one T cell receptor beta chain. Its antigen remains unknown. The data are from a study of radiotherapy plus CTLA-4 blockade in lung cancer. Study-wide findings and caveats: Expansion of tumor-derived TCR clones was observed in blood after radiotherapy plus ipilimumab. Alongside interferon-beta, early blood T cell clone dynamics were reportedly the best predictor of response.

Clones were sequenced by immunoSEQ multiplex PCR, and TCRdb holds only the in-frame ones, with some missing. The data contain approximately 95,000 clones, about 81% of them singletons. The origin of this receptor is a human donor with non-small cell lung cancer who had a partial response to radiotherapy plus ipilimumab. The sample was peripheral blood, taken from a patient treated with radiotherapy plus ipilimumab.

The CDR3 loop is CASTRGNGEKLFF. CDR3 DNA: TGTGCCAGCACGAGGGGGAATGGAGAAAAACTGTTTTTT. This sequence joins TRBV2 and TRBJ1-4; possibly TRBD1 for D (6 bases). The germline V and J ends were trimmed by 7 bases and 8 bases, with 14 bases remaining between them. The V gene's germline CDR1 is SNHLY and CDR2 FYNNEI. The CDR3 covers 13 residues. Full variable domain (remainder filled in from reference TRBV2 and TRBJ1-4): EPEVTQTPSHQVTQMGQEVILRCVPISNHLYFYWYRQILGQKVEFLVSFYNNEISEKSEIFDDQFSVERPDGSNFTLKIRSTKLEDSAMYFCASTRGNGEKLFFGSGTQLSVL.